Listed below are T cell receptor beta chains from one sample, sequenced in a study of OX40 agonist ivuxolimab in advanced cancers. Repertoires were generated with immunoSEQ multiplex PCR, while TCRdb's copy carries only in-frame clones and drops some. This table holds fewer than 120,000 clones, approximately 89% found once. Sample: CD4+ or CD8+ T cells sorted from blood, taken in a trial of the OX40 agonist ivuxolimab. Every receptor here comes from an adult with an advanced solid tumor such as melanoma, head and neck, liver or kidney cancer. Each CDR3 is given with its conserved first and last residue. The D gene is left open where the match is weak. Clone size is stated in some rows and not others, as once, few, many or a class when expanded.

D	J	V	size	CDR3	DNA
NA	TRBJ2-3	TRBV9	NA	CASSVGTDTQYF	TGTGCCAGCAGCGTAGGAACAGATACGCAGTATTTT
TRBD2	TRBJ2-4	TRBV19	few	CASSIAGGSSDKNIQYF	TGTGCCAGTAGTATAGCTGGCGGGAGTTCTGACAAAAACATTCAGTACTTC
NA	TRBJ2-2	TRBV12-5	few	CASGLFTGIGNTGELFF	TGTGCTAGTGGTCTGTTCACGGGAATCGGGAACACCGGGGAGCTGTTTTTT
NA	TRBJ2-7	TRBV7-2	NA	CASSAGYGRHYEQYF	TGTGCCAGCAGCGCTGGATACGGACGGCACTACGAGCAGTACTTC
NA	TRBJ2-2	TRBV4-3	NA	CASSRQTMLPGELFF	TGCGCCAGCAGCCGGCAGACAATGTTGCCCGGGGAGCTGTTTTTT
NA	TRBJ2-1	TRBV6-1	NA	CASSEASGVASYNEQFF	TGTGCCAGCAGTGAAGCTTCCGGGGTAGCGTCCTACAATGAGCAGTTCTTC
NA	TRBJ2-5	TRBV5-1	NA	CASSLRVQETQYF	TGCGCCAGCAGCTTGAGGGTGCAGGAGACCCAGTACTTC
NA	TRBJ1-3	TRBV12-5	NA	CASGLGTALGGNTIYF	TGTGCTAGTGGTTTGGGGACAGCCCTGGGTGGAAACACCATATATTTT
NA	TRBJ1-4	TRBV27	NA	CASSKTLTATNEKLFF	TGTGCCAGCAGCAAGACCCTCACAGCAACTAATGAAAAACTGTTTTTT
NA	TRBJ1-5	TRBV11-3	NA	CASSLAGESSQPQHF	TGTGCCAGCAGCTTAGCAGGGGAGAGTAGTCAGCCCCAGCATTTT
NA	TRBJ1-1	TRBV25-1	NA	CASSKSQGITEAFF	TGTGCCAGCAGTAAGTCCCAAGGGATCACTGAAGCTTTCTTT
NA	TRBJ2-1	TRBV18	once	CASSPRQNEQFF	TGTGCCAGCTCACCACGTCAGAATGAGCAGTTCTTC
TRBD1	TRBJ2-7	TRBV6-6	NA	CASSNPDRGYYEQYF	TGTGCCAGCAGTAACCCGGACAGGGGGTACTACGAGCAGTACTTC
TRBD1	TRBJ1-5	TRBV4-1	NA	CASSQSQGVSNQPQHF	TGCGCCAGCAGCCAAAGCCAGGGGGTCAGCAATCAGCCCCAGCATTTT
NA	TRBJ2-7	TRBV2	NA	CASIFQVRQDKQYF	TGTGCCAGCATTTTTCAAGTTCGACAGGACAAGCAGTACTTC